Below, 31 T cell receptor beta chains from the same sample are listed, as sequenced in a study of shared clonotypes between healthy human individuals. Produced via immunoSEQ multiplex PCR; TCRdb's table is partial and in-frame only. The sample yields roughly 720,000 clones, about 90% seen once. Source material: memory CD8+ T cells from PBMCs. As to subset: CD45RO+ cells pooled with CCR7-negative TemRA cells. The source of these receptors is a man between 18 and 35 years old in good health. Some clones in this sample may be carry-over from other donors' samples.

The chain has TRBV11-3 and TRBJ2-1; D ambiguous. This CDR3 has 13 amino acids. Trimming shortened V by 1 base and J by 3 bases, and 4 bases separated the two germline ends. Germline CDR1 reads SGHNT; CDR2 reads YENEEA. This CDR3 is CASSLGDYNEQFF. The CDR3 DNA follows: TGTGCCAGCAGCTTAGGGGACTACAATGAGCAGTTCTTC.

The rearrangement links TRBV2 to TRBJ2-1, with 7 nucleotides matching TRBD2. The CDR3 is 16 residues long. Germline CDR1 reads SNHLY; CDR2 reads FYNNEI. V lost 5 bases to trimming and J lost 0 bases; unmatched junction nucleotides: 7. The CDR3 protein is CASSLTSDSSYNEQFF. The CDR3 region has the DNA TGTGCCAGCAGTCTAACTAGCGATAGCTCCTACAATGAGCAGTTCTTC.

J is TRBJ1-6 and V is TRBV28; D unresolved. CDR3 length: 13 residues. Germline V lookup: CDR1 MDHEN, CDR2 SYDVKM. Trimming took off 3 bases at V and 9 bases at J, with 9 bases between the two ends. CDR3 bases: TGTGCCAGCAGTTTTGTGGCGGTTTCACCCCTCCACTTT. As protein: CASSFVAVSPLHF.

The chain employs TRBV9 and TRBJ2-3; 8 positions agree with TRBD2. J lost 1 base, V lost 3 bases, and 10 bases had no gene match. The CDR3 is 17 amino acids. Germline V lookup: CDR1 SGDLS, CDR2 YYNGEE. In DNA, the CDR3 is TGTGCCAGCAGCGCCAGTTCCGGGACTAGTCGCACAGATACGCAGTATTTT. Residues: CASSASSGTSRTDTQYF.

V and J are TRBV5-1 and TRBJ1-2; D gene unclear. CDR3 length: 12 amino acids. The germline CDR1 and CDR2 sequences are SGHRS and YFSETQ. Between the trimmed V and J ends, which lost 3 bases and 3 bases, there was a span of 6 bases. The CDR3 loop is CASSSEDYGYTF. CDR3 bases: TGCGCCAGCAGCTCAGAAGACTATGGCTACACCTTC.

The rearrangement uses TRBV25-1 and TRBJ2-3, with D tentatively TRBD1 or TRBD2 (6 bases each). Germline V lookup: CDR1 MGHDK, CDR2 SYGVNS. The CDR3 loop spans 18 amino acids. V lost 3 bases and J lost 5, with 24 bases in between. The CDR3 bases are TGTGCCAGCAGTGAGCCCTTTGGGGGGCAGGGCGTAGAAGATACGCAGTATTTT. Translated: CASSEPFGGQGVEDTQYF.

Comments on this clone: A far larger clone is just one base off, so this is likely a read error. The rearrangement uses TRBV28 and TRBJ2-7; tentative D call: TRBD2 (5 bases). This CDR3 comprises 17 residues. Germline V gives CDR1 MDHEN, CDR2 SYDVKM. The CDR3 DNA is TGTACCAGCAGTTCACCCCAGCTCGGGAAGAGCTCCTACGAGCAGTACTTC. It encodes CTSSSPQLGKSSYEQYF.

This clone has ten or more counts. The same CDR3 can be traced to other DNA sequences in this sample. This chain uses TRBV9 with TRBJ1-1; 9 bases fit TRBD1. From germline, CDR1 is SGDLS and CDR2 YYNGEE. After removal of 3 bases from V and 3 bases from J, the junction contained 6 bases not matched to a gene. This CDR3 spans 15 amino acids. In DNA form, the CDR3 reads TGTGCCAGCAGCGCTACAGGGGGCGCAGACACTGAAGCTTTCTTT. This gives the protein CASSATGGADTEAFF.

The CDR3 spells CASSIQGPANTGELFF. The CDR3 DNA follows: TGTGCCAGTAGTATTCAGGGCCCCGCGAACACCGGGGAGCTGTTTTTT. This rearrangement joins TRBV19 to TRBJ2-2; D might be TRBD1 (5 bases). Per the germline V gene, CDR1 is LNHDA and CDR2 is SQIVND (reference sequence). The CDR3 loop spans 16 amino acids. V was cut by 3 bases and J by 0 bases, with 11 bases left in between.

V and J are TRBV19 and TRBJ2-7; 8 bases map to TRBD1. V dropped 0 bases and J dropped 3; count of bases not matched to a gene: 4. This CDR3 comprises 15 residues. Per germline, CDR1 LNHDA and CDR2 SQIVND (reference sequence). The DNA for the CDR3 is TGTGCCAGTAGTATAGACCAGGACAGGGTCTACGAGCAGTACTTC. Translating it yields CASSIDQDRVYEQYF.

The chain carries TRBV18 and TRBJ2-1, with D possibly called TRBD1 or TRBD2 (7 bases each). The V gene lost 3 bases and the J gene lost 9 bases, with 12 bases spanning the gap. In germline, CDR1 is KGHSH, CDR2 LQKENI. There are 13 residues in the CDR3. The CDR3 is CASSPDREGEQFF. Written as DNA, the CDR3 is TGTGCCAGCTCACCTGACAGGGAGGGTGAGCAGTTCTTC.

The V and J genes are TRBV4-3 and TRBJ1-1; D unresolved. This CDR3 is 14 amino acids long. The ends were cut back, 0 bases at V and 7 bases at J, with 12 bases in the middle. Germline V gene lookup returns CDR1 LGHNA and CDR2 YSLEER. The CDR3 DNA reads TGCGCCAGCAGCCAAGAAAGAGACCCCGTTGAAGCTTTCTTT. Its translation: CASSQERDPVEAFF.

The chain carries TRBV6-6 and TRBJ2-7; D is unresolved. V was pared by 5 bases and J by 1 base, with 9 bases between. The V gene's germline CDR1 is MNHNY and CDR2 SVGAGI (reference sequence). The CDR3 has 13 amino acids. Here the CDR3 DNA reads TGTGCCAGCAGTACGGACGGGTCCTACGAGCAGTACTTC. Translation gives CASSTDGSYEQYF.

The V gene is TRBV6-6, the J gene TRBJ1-5; weak D call: TRBD1 (5 bases). Germline V gene lookup returns CDR1 MNHNY and CDR2 SVGAGI (reference sequence). CDR3 length: 15 residues. Trimming pared 2 bases from V and 3 bases from J, leaving 11 bases between. CDR3 amino acids: CASSYRDGANQPQHF. In DNA, the CDR3 is TGTGCCAGCAGTTACCGGGACGGTGCCAATCAGCCCCAGCATTTT.

The rearrangement uses TRBV7-9 and TRBJ2-7; D assignment may be TRBD1 or TRBD2 (5 bases each). Deletions cut 3 bases from V and 1 base from J, with 10 bases between. This CDR3 has 14 residues. Germline V lookup: CDR1 SEHNR, CDR2 FQNEAQ (reference sequence). The CDR3 region is CASSFEGPSYEQYF. As DNA, the CDR3 is TGTGCCAGCAGCTTTGAGGGACCTTCCTACGAGCAGTACTTC.

This chain uses TRBV4-1 with TRBJ2-6, with TRBD1 matching 7 bases. The CDR3 extends over 15 amino acids. V was pared by 4 bases and J by 13 bases, with 13 bases of the junction left unmatched. Germline-derived CDR1 and CDR2 are MGHRA and YSYEKL. The CDR3 DNA follows: TGCGCCAGCAGCCGCCCCGGACAGGACGTATCTGTCCTGACTTTC. It yields the protein CASSRPGQDVSVLTF.

The CDR3 DNA follows: TGTGCCAGCAGCTCAATTGACAGGGGATACGCTGAAGCTTTCTTT. Its translation is CASSSIDRGYAEAFF. This chain links TRBV7-9 with TRBJ1-1; 8 positions match TRBD1. Germline V gene data show CDR1 as SEHNR and CDR2 as FQNEAQ (reference sequence). This CDR3 spans 15 amino acids. Trimming at V came to 4 bases and at J to 6 bases, leaving 10 bases not matched to a gene. The full variable domain, with the rest looked up from reference TRBV7-9 and TRBJ1-1, is DTGVSQNPRHKITKRGQNVTFRCDPISEHNRLYWYRQTLGQGPEFLTYFQNEAQLEKSRLLSDRFSAERPKGSFSTLEIQRTEQGDSAMYLCASSSIDRGYAEAFFGQGTRLTVV.

This rearrangement joins TRBV6-1 to TRBJ1-1; no reliable D call. Germline V gene sequence: CDR1 MNHNS, CDR2 SASEGT. There are 14 residues in the CDR3. V lost 2 bases and J lost 2, with 9 bases in between. This chain's CDR3 is CASSEYLTNTEAFF. CDR3 DNA sequence: TGTGCCAGCAGTGAATACTTGACTAACACTGAAGCTTTCTTT.

The gene calls are TRBV29-1 and TRBJ2-5, with 8 bases matching TRBD2. Gene TRBJ2-7 matches the end of the DNA better, so the J call may be wrong. Germline CDR1 reads SQVTM; CDR2 reads ANQGSEA. CDR3 length: 13 residues. CDR3 in DNA: TGCAGCGTTTGGACAGCGGGGGTATACGAGCAGTACTTC. Protein: CSVWTAGVYEQYF.

The chain combines TRBV9 with TRBJ1-1; TRBD1 matches 10 bases. J was trimmed by 5 bases and V by 4 bases; bases with no gene match: 5. CDR3 length: 14 amino acids. Germline loops: CDR1 SGDLS, CDR2 YYNGEE. CDR3 DNA: TGTGCCAGCAGCCCATGGACAGGGGGTACTGAAGCTTTCTTT. Protein: CASSPWTGGTEAFF.

Note on this clone: The sample contains more than one DNA sequence encoding this CDR3. The gene calls are TRBV5-6 and TRBJ2-1, with D uncertain. The CDR3 consists of 13 residues. Trimming took 0 bases from V and 6 from J, leaving 7 bases between them. From germline, CDR1 is SGHDT and CDR2 YYEEEE. CDR3 nucleotide sequence: TGTGCCAGCAGCTTGGGGGCTAGCAATGAGCAGTTCTTC. Its protein product is CASSLGASNEQFF.

Written as DNA, the CDR3 is TGTGCCAGCAGTAAAACAGGGGAGGGCACTGAAGCTTTCTTT. This gives the protein CASSKTGEGTEAFF. The rearrangement joins TRBV6-6 to TRBJ1-1, with 7 bases identical to TRBD1. This CDR3 region has 14 residues. The J segment lost 4 bases and the V segment lost 5 bases, leaving 7 bases of the junction unmatched. Germline V CDR1 and CDR2: MNHNY, SVGAGI (reference sequence).

The chain recombines TRBV9 with TRBJ1-1; no clear D. V was cut by 2 bases and J by 0 bases, with 11 bases left in between. This CDR3 region has 15 residues. Germline-derived CDR1 and CDR2 are SGDLS and YYNGEE. As DNA, the CDR3 is TGTGCCAGCAGCGTTAACGTACAGATGAACACTGAAGCTTTCTTT. Amino acid sequence: CASSVNVQMNTEAFF.

This clone came up once. The chain couples TRBV7-9 to TRBJ1-3; D is ambiguous. The V end was cut by 1 base, the J end by 4 bases, with 8 bases between. Germline CDR1 SEHNR, CDR2 FQNEAQ (reference sequence). This CDR3 contains 14 residues. CDR3 sequence: CASSLVGLGNTIYF. The CDR3 DNA follows: TGTGCCAGCAGCTTAGTGGGATTGGGAAACACCATATATTTT. Complete variable domain (other parts from reference TRBV7-9 and TRBJ1-3): DTGVSQNPRHKITKRGQNVTFRCDPISEHNRLYWYRQTLGQGPEFLTYFQNEAQLEKSRLLSDRFSAERPKGSFSTLEIQRTEQGDSAMYLCASSLVGLGNTIYFGEGSWLTVV.

The gene calls are TRBV19 and TRBJ2-7, with D tentatively TRBD2 (5 bases). CDR3 length equals 11 residues. V was trimmed by 5 bases and J by 7 bases, leaving 9 bases between them. Germline values: CDR1 LNHDA, CDR2 SQIVND (reference sequence). The CDR3 DNA is TGTGCCAGTAGTGAGGGCCAGGAGCAGTACTTC. Protein sequence: CASSEGQEQYF.

V and J are TRBV27 and TRBJ2-2; no clear D gene. With 5 bases removed from V and 1 base from J, the gap between germline ends came to 11 bases. Germline V CDR1 and CDR2: MNHEY, SMNVEV (reference sequence). The CDR3 is 15 amino acids. The CDR3 DNA sequence: TGTGCCAGCAGTCCCTATAGCCAGAACACCGGGGAGCTGTTTTTT. Its translation: CASSPYSQNTGELFF.

The chain carries TRBV9 and TRBJ2-7; TRBD1 is a possible D gene (6 bases). The CDR3 runs 15 residues. With 0 bases removed from V and 3 bases from J, the gap between germline ends came to 13 bases. Germline V lookup: CDR1 SGDLS, CDR2 YYNGEE. The CDR3 nucleotides are TGTGCCAGCAGCGTAGCCGTGACAGGCGACTACGAGCAGTACTTC. Encoded protein: CASSVAVTGDYEQYF.

The table lists this clone with a few counts. The J gene is TRBJ2-3, the V gene TRBV6-1; tentatively, D is TRBD1 (5 bases). Germline CDR1 reads MNHNS; CDR2 reads SASEGT. The CDR3 runs to 13 residues. V lost 6 bases and J 2 bases, leaving 9 bases between the germline ends. CDR3 protein: CASRTDNTDTQYF. The CDR3 nucleotides are TGTGCCAGCAGGACAGACAACACAGATACGCAGTATTTT.

The gene calls are TRBV7-2 and TRBJ1-1, with D possibly matching TRBD1 (6 bases). Trimming stripped 6 bases from V and 3 bases from J, with 14 bases between. The CDR3 has 14 amino acids. The germline gives CDR1 SGHTA, CDR2 FQGNSA. The CDR3 DNA follows: TGTGCCAGCAGTCCAACAGGGACTTACACTGAAGCTTTCTTT. Its protein is CASSPTGTYTEAFF.

The chain joins TRBV28 to TRBJ1-2; 8 bases agree with TRBD1. V shed 7 bases and J 5 bases; nucleotides not matched to a gene: 9. The CDR3 is made up of 14 amino acids. The germline V gene encodes CDR1 MDHEN and CDR2 SYDVKM. This chain's CDR3 is CASKYPGGYYGYTF. The CDR3 nucleotides read TGTGCCAGCAAATACCCAGGGGGCTATTATGGCTACACCTTC.

The chain employs TRBV21-1 and TRBJ2-4; the table names TRBD1, a call not compared with the DNA. TRBV21-1 is listed as a pseudogene. The CDR3 totals 13 residues. CDR3 DNA sequence: TGTGCCAGCAGCTTCATAGCCAAAAACATTCAGTACTTC. It specifies CASSFIAKNIQYF.